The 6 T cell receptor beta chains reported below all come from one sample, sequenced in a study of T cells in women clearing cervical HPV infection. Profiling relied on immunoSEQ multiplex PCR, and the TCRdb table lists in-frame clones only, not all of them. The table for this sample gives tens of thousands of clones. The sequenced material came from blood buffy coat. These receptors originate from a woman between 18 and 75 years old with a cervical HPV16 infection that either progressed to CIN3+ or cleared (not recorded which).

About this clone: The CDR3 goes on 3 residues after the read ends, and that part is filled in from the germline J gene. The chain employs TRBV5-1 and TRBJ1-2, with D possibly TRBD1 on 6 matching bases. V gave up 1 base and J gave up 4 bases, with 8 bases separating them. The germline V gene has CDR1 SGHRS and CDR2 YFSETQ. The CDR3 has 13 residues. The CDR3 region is CASSLTGFYGYTF. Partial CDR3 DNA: TGCGCCAGCAGCTTGACAGGGTTCTATGGC.

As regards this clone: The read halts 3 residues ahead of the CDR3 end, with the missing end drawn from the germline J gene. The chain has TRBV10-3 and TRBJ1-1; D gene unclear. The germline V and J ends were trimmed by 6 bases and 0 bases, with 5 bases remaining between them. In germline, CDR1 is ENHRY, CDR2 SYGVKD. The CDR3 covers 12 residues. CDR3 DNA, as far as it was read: TGTGCCATCAGACAAATGAACACTGAA. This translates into CAIRQMNTE. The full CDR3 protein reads CAIRQMNTEAFF.

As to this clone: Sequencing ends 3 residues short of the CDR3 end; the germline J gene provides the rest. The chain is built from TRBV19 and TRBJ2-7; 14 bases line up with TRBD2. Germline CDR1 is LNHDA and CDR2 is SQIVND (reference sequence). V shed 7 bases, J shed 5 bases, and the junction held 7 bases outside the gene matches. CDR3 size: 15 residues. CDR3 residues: CASTPTSGRVDEQYF. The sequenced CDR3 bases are TGTGCCAGTACCCCGACTAGCGGGAGGGTTGACGAG.

The CDR3 bases that were read are TGTGCCAGCAGCGCCTCTAGCGGTAGCACAGATACG. It is translated as CASSASSGSTDT. The full-length CDR3 reads as CASSASSGSTDTQYF. V usage is TRBV9 and J usage is TRBJ2-3; TRBD2 agrees at 7 bases. The CDR3 goes on 3 residues after the read ends, and that part is filled in from the germline J gene. Germline assignment: CDR1 SGDLS and CDR2 YYNGEE. The V gene end was trimmed by 3 bases and the J gene end by 0 bases; junction bases not matched to a gene: 4. The CDR3 extends over 15 amino acids.

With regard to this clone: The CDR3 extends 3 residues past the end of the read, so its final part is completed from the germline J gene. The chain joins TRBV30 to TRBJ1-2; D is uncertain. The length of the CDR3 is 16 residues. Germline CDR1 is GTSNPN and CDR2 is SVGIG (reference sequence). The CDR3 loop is CAWSASWRGSYNDYTF. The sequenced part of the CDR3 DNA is TGTGCCTGGAGCGCTAGCTGGAGAGGCTCCTACAATGAC. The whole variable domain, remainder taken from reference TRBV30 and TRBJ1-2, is SQTIHQWPATLVQPVGSPLSLECTVEGTSNPNLYWYRQAAGRGLQLLFYSVGIGQISSEVPQNLSASRPQDRQFILSSKKLLLSDSGFYLCAWSASWRGSYNDYTFGSGTRLTVV.

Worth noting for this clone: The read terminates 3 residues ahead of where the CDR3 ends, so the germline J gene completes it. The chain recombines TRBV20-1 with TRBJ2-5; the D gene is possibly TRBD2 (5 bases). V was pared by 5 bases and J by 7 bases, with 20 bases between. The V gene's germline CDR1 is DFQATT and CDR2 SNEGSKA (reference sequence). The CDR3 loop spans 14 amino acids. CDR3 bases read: TGCAGTGCTGATCGATCGGACTCCCGGGGGACC. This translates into CSADRSDSRGT. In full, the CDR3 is CSADRSDSRGTQYF.